This entry lists 6 T cell receptor beta chains sequenced from one sample in a study of OX40 agonist ivuxolimab in advanced cancers. Repertoires were generated with immunoSEQ multiplex PCR, while TCRdb's copy carries only in-frame clones and drops some. The sample includes around 84,000 clones, around 92% of them seen just once. This sample comprised CD4+ or CD8+ T cells sorted from blood, obtained in a trial of the OX40 agonist ivuxolimab. These receptors originate from an adult with an advanced solid tumor such as melanoma, head and neck, liver or kidney cancer.

This clone occurred a few times. The chain carries TRBV7-6 and TRBJ1-1, with TRBD1 matching 7 bases. The CDR3 spans 14 residues. Trimming removed 5 bases from V and 4 bases from J; junction bases left unmatched: 7. The germline V gene has CDR1 SGHVS and CDR2 FNYEAQ. The CDR3 DNA reads TGTGCCAGCAGCCCGTTAGACAGGGTCACTGAAGCTTTCTTT. Translation gives CASSPLDRVTEAFF.

The J gene is TRBJ2-7, the V gene TRBV5-1; perhaps TRBD1 as D (5 bases). Germline CDR1 and CDR2: SGHRS and YFSETQ. This CDR3 has 16 residues. The V gene lost 2 bases and the J gene lost 5 bases, with 20 bases spanning the gap. The CDR3 reads CASSLGRSFAGNEQYF. CDR3 sequence (DNA): TGCGCCAGCAGCTTAGGACGGTCCTTTGCAGGGAACGAGCAGTACTTC.

The rearrangement links TRBV7-9 to TRBJ2-3; D remains ambiguous. There are 12 residues in the CDR3. Germline CDR1 is SEHNR and CDR2 is FQNEAQ (reference sequence). V was pared by 2 bases and J by 4 bases, with 4 bases between. This CDR3 reads CASSLMADTQYF. The CDR3 nucleotides are TGTGCCAGCAGCTTAATGGCAGATACGCAGTATTTT.

The V and J genes are TRBV10-3 and TRBJ1-2; 8 positions agree with TRBD1. Germline V gene lookup returns CDR1 ENHRY and CDR2 SYGVKD. V lost 10 bases and J lost 4; bases outside the gene matches: 11. The CDR3 length is 14 residues. The CDR3 spells CASWGAGGPYGYTF. The CDR3 DNA reads TGTGCCAGTTGGGGAGCAGGGGGCCCCTATGGCTACACCTTC.

The J gene is TRBJ1-1, the V gene TRBV19; the match to TRBD1 covers 8 bases. The V gene end was trimmed by 3 bases and the J gene end by 6 bases; junction bases not matched to a gene: 6. Germline CDR1 and CDR2: LNHDA and SQIVND (reference sequence). The CDR3 has 14 residues. The CDR3 here is CASSIRTGRAEAFF. CDR3 in DNA: TGTGCCAGTAGTATTCGGACAGGGCGGGCTGAAGCTTTCTTT.

The chain recombines TRBV29-1 with TRBJ1-2; D gene unclear. CDR3 length: 11 residues. From germline, CDR1 is SQVTM and CDR2 ANQGSEA. V was clipped by 7 bases and J by 6 bases, with 12 bases between them. CDR3 coding DNA: TGCAGCGCCGGCCCGACGGATGGCTACACCTTC. It is translated as CSAGPTDGYTF.